These 12 T cell receptor beta chains share one sample of origin, sequenced in a study of CD8+ T cells in alopecia areata. RNA extraction was followed by reverse transcription into cDNA, which acted as the sequencing template. This table comes from immunoSEQ multiplex PCR, and its TCRdb copy is limited to in-frame clones, with some not included. The table shows 120,000 or so clones, with around 60% occurring only once. Treatment defined: oral pan-JAK inhibitor, 5-10 mg twice daily. The input for sequencing was CD4+ T cells sorted from blood, taken at week 4, from a patient treated with tofacitinib. These receptors all come from a human donor with alopecia areata.

This clone has a single count. The chain joins TRBV4-1 to TRBJ2-7; 9 bases line up with TRBD2. CDR3 size: 17 residues. Germline V CDR1 and CDR2: MGHRA, YSYEKL. The V segment lost 0 bases and the J segment 0 bases; nucleotides outside the gene matches: 6. CDR3 coding DNA: TGCGCCAGCAGCCAAGATGCGGAGCGGGAGGTCTCCTACGAGCAGTACTTC. Amino acids: CASSQDAEREVSYEQYF.

Regarding this clone: Other DNA sequences within the sample encode an identical CDR3. This rearrangement joins TRBV30 to TRBJ2-7; TRBD2 matches at 7 bases. J gave up 0 bases and V 0 bases, and 2 bases lay outside the gene matches. CDR3 length: 14 amino acids. The germline V gene encodes CDR1 GTSNPN and CDR2 SVGIG (reference sequence). The CDR3 here is CAWSVGGSSYEQYF. DNA of the CDR3: TGTGCCTGGAGTGTTGGCGGGAGCTCCTACGAGCAGTACTTC.

The J gene is TRBJ2-6, the V gene TRBV4-1; possibly TRBD2 for D (5 bases). From germline, CDR1 is MGHRA and CDR2 YSYEKL. The length of the CDR3 is 15 residues. With 2 bases removed from V and 2 bases from J, the gap between germline ends came to 7 bases. The CDR3 region is CASSQPRAGANVLTF. Here the CDR3 DNA reads TGCGCCAGCAGCCAACCGAGGGCTGGGGCCAACGTCCTGACTTTC.

The CDR3 loop reads CSVDERGGYTF. CDR3 DNA: TGCAGCGTTGACGAACGCGGTGGCTACACCTTC. The chain links TRBV29-1 to TRBJ1-2; D is unclear. The germline gives CDR1 SQVTM, CDR2 ANQGSEA. V was trimmed by 3 bases and J by 7 bases, leaving 9 bases between them. CDR3 length equals 11 residues.

The V and J genes are TRBV10-3 and TRBJ2-1; a possible D gene is TRBD1 (5 bases). This CDR3 contains 16 residues. Germline loops: CDR1 ENHRY, CDR2 SYGVKD. V was clipped by 0 bases and J by 5 bases, with 14 bases between them. CDR3 sequence: CAISESGQGGDNEQFF. The CDR3 bases are TGTGCCATCAGTGAGTCAGGGCAGGGTGGGGACAATGAGCAGTTCTTC.

This clone appeared a few times. This sequence joins TRBV7-6 and TRBJ2-5; D perhaps matches TRBD2 (6 bases). From germline, CDR1 is SGHVS and CDR2 FNYEAQ. The CDR3 length is 14 residues. V lost 5 bases and J 5 bases, leaving 15 bases between the germline ends. The CDR3 region is CASSPTTSGETQYF. In DNA form, the CDR3 reads TGTGCCAGCAGCCCAACGACTAGTGGGGAGACCCAGTACTTC.

This chain connects TRBV30 to TRBJ2-3; 14 bases match TRBD2. V shed 3 bases, J shed 2 bases, and the junction held 10 bases outside the gene matches. From germline, CDR1 is GTSNPN and CDR2 SVGIG (reference sequence). The CDR3 consists of 18 residues. The CDR3, as DNA: TGTGCCTGGAGCGCCGGGACTAGCGGGAGTTGGTCCACAGATACGCAGTATTTT. It is translated as CAWSAGTSGSWSTDTQYF.

This clone was detected only a few times. The V gene is TRBV29-1, the J gene TRBJ2-5, with unresolved D. Germline loops: CDR1 SQVTM, CDR2 ANQGSEA. Deletions cut 7 bases from V and 5 bases from J, with 8 bases between. This CDR3 comprises 10 residues. In DNA form, the CDR3 reads TGCAGCGCCGTCGGTGAGACCCAGTACTTC. Translating it yields CSAVGETQYF.

The chain is built from TRBV2 and TRBJ1-1; the D gene is possibly TRBD1 (5 bases). This CDR3 has 15 residues. Trimming cost V 2 bases and J 1 base, with 11 bases left between them. Germline lookup yields CDR1 SNHLY and CDR2 FYNNEI. CDR3 nucleotides: TGTGCCAGCAGTGAATTAGGCAGGGAGAACACTGAAGCTTTCTTT. This encodes CASSELGRENTEAFF.

The chain carries TRBV29-1 and TRBJ2-5; the D gene could be TRBD1 or TRBD2 (5 bases each). The CDR3 spans 14 residues. The V gene lost 5 bases and the J gene lost 5 bases, with 18 bases spanning the gap. Germline V gene data show CDR1 as SQVTM and CDR2 as ANQGSEA. CDR3 region: CSVRGTSRVETQYF. The DNA for the CDR3 is TGCAGCGTTCGTGGGACCTCGAGAGTTGAGACCCAGTACTTC.

The CDR3: CAWSYRGLGGYTF. In nucleotides, the CDR3 is TGTGCCTGGAGCTACAGGGGGCTAGGTGGCTACACCTTC. V and J are TRBV30 and TRBJ1-2; 9 bases agree with TRBD1. Trimming removed 3 bases from V and 7 bases from J; junction bases left unmatched: 6. The CDR3 runs to 13 residues. Germline V gene data show CDR1 as GTSNPN and CDR2 as SVGIG (reference sequence). Full variable domain (remainder filled in from reference TRBV30 and TRBJ1-2): SQTIHQWPATLVQPVGSPLSLECTVEGTSNPNLYWYRQAAGRGLQLLFYSVGIGQISSEVPQNLSASRPQDRQFILSSKKLLLSDSGFYLCAWSYRGLGGYTFGSGTRLTVV.

The V and J genes are TRBV7-2 and TRBJ2-2; 8 nucleotides align to TRBD2. In germline, CDR1 is SGHTA, CDR2 FQGNSA. Germline trimming cut 3 bases from V and 4 bases from J; bases unmatched to any gene: 1. The CDR3 has 14 residues. The CDR3 DNA is TGTGCCAGCAGCTTCACTAGCGGCACCGGGGAGCTGTTTTTT. It is translated as CASSFTSGTGELFF.